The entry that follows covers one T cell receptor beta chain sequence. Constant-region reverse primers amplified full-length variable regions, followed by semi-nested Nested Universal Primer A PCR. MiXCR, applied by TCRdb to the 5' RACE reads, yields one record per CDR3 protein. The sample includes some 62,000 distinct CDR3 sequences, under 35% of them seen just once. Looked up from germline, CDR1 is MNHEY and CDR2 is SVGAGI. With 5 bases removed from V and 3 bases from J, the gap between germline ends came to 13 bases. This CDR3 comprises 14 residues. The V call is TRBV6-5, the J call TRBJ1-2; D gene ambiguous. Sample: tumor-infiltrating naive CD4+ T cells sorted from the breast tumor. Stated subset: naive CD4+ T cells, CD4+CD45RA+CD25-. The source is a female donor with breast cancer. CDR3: CASSMTDTYYGYTF. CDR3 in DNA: TGTGCCAGCAGTATGACGGATACCTACTATGGCTACACCTTC.